This TCR beta chain was identified during a study of immune evolution from preneoplasia to lung adenocarcinoma. Study summary: HLA loss of heterozygosity: 6% to 7.5% AIS, about 14% MIA, roughly 35% ADC, none AAH. Study-wide results and limits: T cell clonality was higher in KRAS-mutant than EGFR-mutant or wild-type nodules. Later-stage lesions appeared to have more T cells, more diversity, less clonality. From normal lung to invasive adenocarcinoma, top clone frequencies appeared to decrease.

Libraries were prepared by immunoSEQ multiplex PCR; TCRdb keeps only in-frame clonotypes and omits some of them. The sample shows about 3,900 clones, approximately 90% of them seen only once. Trimming stripped 3 bases from V and 0 bases from J, with 2 bases between. Germline V gene lookup returns CDR1 MNHEY and CDR2 SMNVEV (reference sequence). The CDR3 runs to 13 residues. Concerning this clone itself: What it binds is unknown. The same CDR3 can be traced to other DNA sequences in this sample.

The specimen was FFPE minimally invasive lung adenocarcinoma tissue. This clonotype originated in a donor older than 65 with lung adenocarcinoma. The chain is built from TRBV27 and TRBJ2-2, with D unclear. The CDR3 here is CASSFPNTGELFF. DNA for the CDR3: TGTGCCAGCAGTTTCCCGAACACCGGGGAGCTGTTTTTT.